These 11 T cell receptor beta chains came from one sample sequenced in a study of shared clonotypes between healthy human individuals. Libraries were prepared by immunoSEQ multiplex PCR; TCRdb keeps only in-frame clonotypes and omits some of them. The table records about 1 million clones, 60% to 80% of them present only once. Sequenced input: memory CD4+ T cells sorted from blood. Noted subset: CD45RA-negative fraction. The origin of the receptors is a young man in good health.

V usage is TRBV11-2 and J usage is TRBJ2-4; D uncertain. The CDR3 has 13 amino acids. Germline CDR1 reads SGHAT; CDR2 reads FQNNGV. With 4 bases removed from V and 12 bases from J, the gap between germline ends came to 16 bases. The CDR3, as DNA: TGTGCCAGCAGCTCAAGACACCTAGGGTCTCAGTACTTC. Its protein product is CASSSRHLGSQYF.

The V and J genes are TRBV5-1 and TRBJ1-4, with TRBD1 matching 12 bases. This CDR3 contains 16 residues. CDR1 and CDR2 from the germline V gene are SGHRS and YFSETQ. With 4 bases clipped from V and 7 bases from J, the junction kept 8 bases outside the gene matches. The CDR3 DNA reads TGCGCCAGCAGCGTAGGGACAGGGGGCGTTTTTGAAAAACTGTTTTTT. This codes for CASSVGTGGVFEKLFF.

This chain joins TRBV7-2 and TRBJ2-7; D is possibly TRBD1 (6 bases). The ends were cut back, 2 bases at V and 2 bases at J, with 7 bases in the middle. Germline V gene sequence: CDR1 SGHTA, CDR2 FQGNSA. The CDR3 has 13 residues. CDR3 loop: CASSLHRAYEQYF. CDR3 nucleotide sequence: TGTGCCAGCAGCTTACACAGGGCCTACGAGCAGTACTTC.

This clone has only one observation. The chain carries TRBV30 and TRBJ2-1, with D unclear. The CDR3 extends over 13 amino acids. Germline-derived CDR1 and CDR2 are GTSNPN and SVGIG (reference sequence). V gave up 4 bases and J gave up 0 bases, with 7 bases separating them. CDR3 DNA: TGTGCCTGGACGGTCAGCTCCTACAATGAGCAGTTCTTC. Translated, it gives CAWTVSSYNEQFF.

The genes are TRBV19 and TRBJ1-4; a possible D gene is TRBD1 (6 bases). CDR3 length equals 15 residues. V lost 6 bases, J lost 8 bases, and 19 bases lay in between. Looked up from germline, CDR1 is LNHDA and CDR2 is SQIVND (reference sequence). CDR3 in amino acids: CASRVTGSGLEKLFF. DNA for the CDR3: TGTGCCAGTAGAGTCACAGGGAGCGGGTTGGAAAAACTGTTTTTT.

This rearrangement joins TRBV19 to TRBJ2-2, with 8 nucleotides matching TRBD2. The CDR3 spans 16 residues. Trimming removed 4 bases from V and 7 bases from J; junction bases left unmatched: 11. In germline, CDR1 is LNHDA, CDR2 SQIVND (reference sequence). This chain's CDR3 is CASSNIPSGYGGELFF. The DNA for the CDR3 is TGTGCCAGTAGTAATATCCCTAGCGGGTACGGCGGGGAGCTGTTTTTT.

The genes are TRBV6-6 and TRBJ2-1; TRBD1 aligns across 11 bases. Germline CDR1 is MNHNY and CDR2 is SVGAGI (reference sequence). The CDR3 spans 15 residues. The V gene end was trimmed by 5 bases and the J gene end by 7 bases; junction bases not matched to a gene: 7. The CDR3 loop is CASSSTGQGGNEQFF. The CDR3 DNA follows: TGTGCCAGCAGTAGTACGGGACAGGGGGGAAATGAGCAGTTCTTC.

This clone appeared once. This chain links TRBV28 with TRBJ1-2; D is unresolved. CDR3 length: 14 amino acids. V was clipped by 8 bases and J by 2 bases, with 15 bases between them. Germline V gene sequence: CDR1 MDHEN, CDR2 SYDVKM. The CDR3 sequence is CASGSGRRNYGYTF. The DNA of the CDR3 is TGTGCCAGCGGCTCCGGACGGAGAAACTATGGCTACACCTTC.

About this clone itself: The sample has other DNA sequences that encode this CDR3 too. This chain links TRBV11-3 with TRBJ2-3; D gene unclear. The germline V gene has CDR1 SGHNT and CDR2 YENEEA. V lost 1 base and J 1 base, leaving 9 bases between the germline ends. The CDR3 contains 15 residues. The CDR3 protein is CASSLGQLGTDTQYF. The CDR3 DNA reads TGTGCCAGCAGCTTAGGGCAACTGGGCACAGATACGCAGTATTTT. Together with reference TRBV11-3 and TRBJ2-3, the CDR3 gives the full variable domain: EAGVVQSPRYKIIEKKQPVAFWCNPISGHNTLYWYLQNLGQGPELLIRYENEEAVDDSQLPKDRFSAERLKGVDSTLKIQPAELGDSAVYLCASSLGQLGTDTQYFGPGTRLTVL.

CDR3 nucleotides: TGTGCCAGCAGCTTGGGCCCTGAATGGGGAAACACCATATATTTT. Translating it yields CASSLGPEWGNTIYF. The V gene is TRBV5-4, the J gene TRBJ1-3; D unresolved. Per germline, CDR1 SGHNT and CDR2 YYREEE (reference sequence). The CDR3 is 15 amino acids. Trimming took 0 bases from V and 4 from J, leaving 11 bases between them.

The chain carries TRBV28 and TRBJ2-1; no reliable D call. V shed 5 bases and J shed 9 bases, with 11 bases lying between them. The CDR3 runs 12 residues. Germline V gene lookup returns CDR1 MDHEN and CDR2 SYDVKM. The CDR3: CASSQTRLEQFF. Written as DNA, the CDR3 is TGTGCCAGCAGTCAAACCCGTCTTGAGCAGTTCTTC.